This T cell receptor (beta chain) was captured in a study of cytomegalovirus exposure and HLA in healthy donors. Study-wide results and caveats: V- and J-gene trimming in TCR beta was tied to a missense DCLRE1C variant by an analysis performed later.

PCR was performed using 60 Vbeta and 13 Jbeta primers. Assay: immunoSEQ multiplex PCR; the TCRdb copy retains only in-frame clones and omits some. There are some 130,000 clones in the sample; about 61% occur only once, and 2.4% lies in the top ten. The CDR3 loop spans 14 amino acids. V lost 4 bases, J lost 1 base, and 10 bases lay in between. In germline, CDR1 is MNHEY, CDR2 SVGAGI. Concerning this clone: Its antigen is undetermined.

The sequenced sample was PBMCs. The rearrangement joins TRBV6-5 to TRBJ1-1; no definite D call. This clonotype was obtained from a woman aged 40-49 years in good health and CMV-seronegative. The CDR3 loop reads CASSSPTANTEAFF. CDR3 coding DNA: TGTGCCAGCAGTTCCCCAACAGCGAACACTGAAGCTTTCTTT.